Included here is one T cell receptor beta chain sequence, with context. The antigen remains unidentified. The sample belongs to a study of T cell responses to AZD1222 COVID-19 vaccine. Study-level findings and limits: Variant regions that are unmutated are reportedly the target of nearly half of spike-specific TCRs. Repertoire sampling was restricted to post-peak T cell response timepoints. Donors were chiefly white British, with a greater number of females, and clonal diversity was perhaps underestimated. The CD4 TCRs associated with vaccination extended across spike and predominated at 160-218 and 743-854.

The germline V and J ends were trimmed by 1 base and 5 bases, with 18 bases remaining between them. From germline, CDR1 is SGHTA and CDR2 FQGNSA. The CDR3 is 16 residues long. Data came from immunoSEQ multiplex PCR; TCRdb stores just in-frame clones and leaves some out. This sample has about 120,000 clones; more than 80% occur once, and the top ten carry 2.5% to 4%. The source is an adult in good health. The input for sequencing was peripheral blood, taken on day 0 of AZD1222 vaccination. The chain joins TRBV7-2 to TRBJ2-7; no definite D call. The CDR3, as DNA: TGTGCCAGCAGCTTAGGGGCCGGACGACGGATCCACGAGCAGTACTTC. It encodes CASSLGAGRRIHEQYF.